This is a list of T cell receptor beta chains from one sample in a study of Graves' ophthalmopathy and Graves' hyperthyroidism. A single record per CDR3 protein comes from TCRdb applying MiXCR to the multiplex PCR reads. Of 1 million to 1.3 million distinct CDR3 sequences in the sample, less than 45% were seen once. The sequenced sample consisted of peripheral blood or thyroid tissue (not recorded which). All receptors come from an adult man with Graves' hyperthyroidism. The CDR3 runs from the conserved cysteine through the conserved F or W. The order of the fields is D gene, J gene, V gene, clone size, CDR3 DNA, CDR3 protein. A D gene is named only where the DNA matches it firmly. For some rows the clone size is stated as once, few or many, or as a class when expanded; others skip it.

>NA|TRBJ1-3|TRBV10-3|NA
TGTGCCATCAGGGGAGACTCTGGAAACACCATATATTTT
CAIRGDSGNTIYF
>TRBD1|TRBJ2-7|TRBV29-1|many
TGCAGCGTTACGGACAGGGCCTACGAGCAGTACTTC
CSVTDRAYEQYF
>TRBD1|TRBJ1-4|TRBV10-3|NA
TGTGCCATCAGGACAGGGGACCATAATGAAAAACTGTTTTTT
CAIRTGDHNEKLFF
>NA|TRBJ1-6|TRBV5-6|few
TGTGCCAGCAGCTTTTCGAGTTTTCGTCTTTCACCCCTCCACTTT
CASSFSSFRLSPLHF
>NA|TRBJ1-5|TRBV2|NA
TGTGCCAGCAGTTACTCTTCCCGGGGACCGGACTCCAATCAGCCCCAGCATTTT
CASSYSSRGPDSNQPQHF
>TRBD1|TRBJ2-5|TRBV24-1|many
TGTGCCACCAGTGGGGGAGGGACAGGGGGCTTTCAGACCCAGTACTTC
CATSGGGTGGFQTQYF
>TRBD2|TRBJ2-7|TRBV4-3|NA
TGCGCCAGCAGCCTACAGCGACTAGCGGGAGGGCCGGGTGGACTCGAGCAGTACTTC
CASSLQRLAGGPGGLEQYF
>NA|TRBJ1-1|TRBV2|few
TGTGCCAGCAGTCCCCGGGCCGTCTGGGGAGCTTTCTTT
CASSPRAVWGAFF
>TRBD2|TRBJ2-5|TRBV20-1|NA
TGCAGTGCTAGATCGTTGGGAGGGCAAGAGACCCAGTACTTC
CSARSLGGQETQYF
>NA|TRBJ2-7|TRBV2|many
TGTGCCACCCTTGAGAGGGCTGCCTACGAGCAGTACTTC
CATLERAAYEQYF
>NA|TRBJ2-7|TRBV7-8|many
TGTGCCAGCAGCTTAGGGTTTAGGGCAGGGCACGACGAGCAGTACTTC
CASSLGFRAGHDEQYF
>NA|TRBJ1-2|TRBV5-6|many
TGTGCCAGCAGCAAGGGTCGGAACTATGGCTACACCTTC
CASSKGRNYGYTF
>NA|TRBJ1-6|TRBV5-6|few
TGTGCCAGCAACTTGGCCGGGGCAGGGGAAAGCTCCTATAATTCACCCCTCCACTTT
CASNLAGAGESSYNSPLHF
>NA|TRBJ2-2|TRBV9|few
TGTGCCAGCAGCTCCCCAACCTGGACCTCAATGGGCGTCGGGGAGCTGTTTTTT
CASSSPTWTSMGVGELFF
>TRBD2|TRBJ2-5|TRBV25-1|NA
TGTGCCAGCAGTCCTACCGGACTAGCGGGAGCGGGGACCCAGTACTTC
CASSPTGLAGAGTQYF
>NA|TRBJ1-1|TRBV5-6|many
TGTGCCAGCAGCCCCTACCACAGAGTTTCTGAAGCTTTCTTT
CASSPYHRVSEAFF
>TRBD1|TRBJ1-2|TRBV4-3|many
TGCGCCAGCAGCCAAGCGCCGGGACAGGGGGCAGGAGGCTACACCTTC
CASSQAPGQGAGGYTF
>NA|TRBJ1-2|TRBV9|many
TGTGCCAGCAGCGGTCGCGGCTATGGCTACACCTTC
CASSGRGYGYTF
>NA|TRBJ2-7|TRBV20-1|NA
TGCAGTGCCATCCCCGAGACCAACCCCTACGAGCAGTACTTC
CSAIPETNPYEQYF
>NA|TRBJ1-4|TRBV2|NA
TGTGCCAGCAGTCCGAGGGGGGCCATGTTGCAAAAACTGTTTTTT
CASSPRGAMLQKLFF
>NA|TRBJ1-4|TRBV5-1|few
TGCGCCAGCAGGGGAGAGGCCGGTAATGAAAAACTGTTTTTT
CASRGEAGNEKLFF
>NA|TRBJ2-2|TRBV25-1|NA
TGTGCCAGCAGTGAATATGGGGGAAGCACCGGGGAGCTGTTTTTT
CASSEYGGSTGELFF
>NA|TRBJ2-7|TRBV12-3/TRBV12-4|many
TGTGCCAGCAGCTCCACTCTGGCCCTCTACGAGCAGTACTTC
CASSSTLALYEQYF
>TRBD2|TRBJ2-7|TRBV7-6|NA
TGTGCCAGCGTACGACTAGCGGGAGGGCCCTACGAGCAGTACTTC
CASVRLAGGPYEQYF
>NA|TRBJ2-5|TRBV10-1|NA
TGCGCCAGCAGTGGGACGACAAGCCAAGAGACCCAGTACTTC
CASSGTTSQETQYF
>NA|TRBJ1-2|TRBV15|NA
TGTGCCACCAGCAGAGTTGGGGATGCCTATGGCTACACCTTC
CATSRVGDAYGYTF
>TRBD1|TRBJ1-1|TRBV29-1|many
TGCAGCGTCGCCGACAGGGGCTATGGAGAAAACACTGAAGCTTTCTTT
CSVADRGYGENTEAFF
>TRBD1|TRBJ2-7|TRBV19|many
TGTGCCAGCAGCATGGGACAGGGGGCCTACGAGCAGTACTTC
CASSMGQGAYEQYF
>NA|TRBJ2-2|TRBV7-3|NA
TGTGCCAGCAGCTTCCGCCAGGGGACCCGGCTCCCCGGGGAGCTGTTTTTT
CASSFRQGTRLPGELFF
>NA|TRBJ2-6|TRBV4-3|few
TGCGCCAGCAGCCAAGATGCCGGCTCTGGGGCCAACGTCCTGACTTTC
CASSQDAGSGANVLTF
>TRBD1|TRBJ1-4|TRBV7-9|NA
TGTGCCAGCAGCTTACGCCGGGACAGGGGATCGGGGGAAAAACTGTTTTTT
CASSLRRDRGSGEKLFF